Listed below are T cell receptor beta chains from one sample, sequenced in a study of early T cells in non-severe SARS-CoV-2 infection. TCRdb independently ran MiXCR on the 5' RACE reads; one entry per CDR3 protein. The sample lists about 48,000 distinct CDR3 sequences; 8.5% to 10% were seen once. The specimen was whole blood. These receptors were collected from an adult who was a healthcare worker with PCR-confirmed SARS-CoV-2 infection or an uninfected control (not recorded which). The CDR3 runs from the conserved cysteine through the conserved F or W. The order of the fields is V gene, J gene, CDR3 protein.

>TRBV7-8|TRBJ2-3
CASSLQGRMTDTQYF
>TRBV28|TRBJ2-2
CASRPLGKYTGELFF
>TRBV6-5|TRBJ2-7
CASSYRGNYEQYF
>TRBV7-9|TRBJ2-1
CASSLGTSDYNEQFF
>TRBV6-5|TRBJ1-3
CASSYRAGGGNTIYF
>TRBV7-2|TRBJ2-3
CASSSRQRVTDTQYF
>TRBV6-5|TRBJ1-1
CASSYFSSGTVNTEAFF
>TRBV11-2|TRBJ1-1
CASSSPGHLNTEAFF
>TRBV5-5|TRBJ2-7
CASSLSPQDGEQYF
>TRBV7-2|TRBJ2-3
CASSFTGLALLRTDTQYF
>TRBV7-9|TRBJ2-3
CASSLARSAGASTDTQYF
>TRBV4-2|TRBJ2-1
CASSLLAGAGNEQFF
>TRBV3-1|TRBJ1-6
CASSQEIRRSPLHF
>TRBV24-1|TRBJ1-2
CATGGQGADGYTF
>TRBV6-6|TRBJ2-1
CASGIFGLADLYNEQFF
>TRBV27|TRBJ1-5
CASSFSPRQPQHF
>TRBV6-5|TRBJ2-1
CASSYEGRAIF
>TRBV24-1|TRBJ2-3
CATSVSDRPTQYF
>TRBV7-8|TRBJ2-7
CASSLGSGPQNEQYF
>TRBV6-1|TRBJ1-1
CASSELNEVGEAFF